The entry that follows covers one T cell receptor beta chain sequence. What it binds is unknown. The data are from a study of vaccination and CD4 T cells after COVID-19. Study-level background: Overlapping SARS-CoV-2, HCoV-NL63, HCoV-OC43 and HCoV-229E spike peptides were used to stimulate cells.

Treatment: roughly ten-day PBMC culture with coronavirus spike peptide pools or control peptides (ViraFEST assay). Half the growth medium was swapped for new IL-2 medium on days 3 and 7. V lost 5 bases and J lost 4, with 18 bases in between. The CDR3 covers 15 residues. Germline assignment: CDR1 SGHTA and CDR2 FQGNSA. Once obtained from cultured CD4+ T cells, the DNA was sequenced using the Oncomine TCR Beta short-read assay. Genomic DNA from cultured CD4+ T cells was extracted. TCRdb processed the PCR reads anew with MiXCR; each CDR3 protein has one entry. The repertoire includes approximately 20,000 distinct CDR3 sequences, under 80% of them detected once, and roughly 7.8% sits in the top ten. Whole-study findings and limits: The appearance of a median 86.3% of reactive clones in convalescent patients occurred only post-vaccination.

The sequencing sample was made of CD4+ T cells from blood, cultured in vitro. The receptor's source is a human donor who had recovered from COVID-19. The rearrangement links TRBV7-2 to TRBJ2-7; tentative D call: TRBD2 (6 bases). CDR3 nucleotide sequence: TGTGCCAGCAGCCCGGGGCGGGACGCCCAATACGAGCAGTACTTC. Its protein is CASSPGRDAQYEQYF.